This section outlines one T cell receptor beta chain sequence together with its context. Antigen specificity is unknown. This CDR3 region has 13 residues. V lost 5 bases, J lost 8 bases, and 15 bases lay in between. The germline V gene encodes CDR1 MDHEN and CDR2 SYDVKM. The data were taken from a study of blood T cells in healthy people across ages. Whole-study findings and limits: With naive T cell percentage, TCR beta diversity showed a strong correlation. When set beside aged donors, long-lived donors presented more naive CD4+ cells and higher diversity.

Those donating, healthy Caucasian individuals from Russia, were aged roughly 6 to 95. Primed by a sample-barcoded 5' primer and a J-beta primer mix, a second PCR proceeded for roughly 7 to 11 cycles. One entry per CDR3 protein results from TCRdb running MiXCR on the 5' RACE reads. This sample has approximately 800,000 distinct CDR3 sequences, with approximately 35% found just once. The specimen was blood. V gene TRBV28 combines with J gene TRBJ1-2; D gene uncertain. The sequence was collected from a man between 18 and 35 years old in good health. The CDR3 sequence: CASSPFRVGGYTF. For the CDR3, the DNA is TGTGCCAGCAGTCCCTTTAGGGTCGGAGGCTACACCTTC.